These T cell receptor beta chains were read from a single sample in a study of patients and donors after allogeneic stem cell transplantation. TCRdb passed the RT-PCR reads through MiXCR, listing each CDR3 protein once. The profile shows tens of thousands of distinct CDR3 sequences, around a quarter of them singletons. Specimen: blood, either unsorted or a sorted T cell fraction (not recorded which). The receptors were gathered from a human donor who was either an allogeneic HSCT recipient or a stem cell or donor lymphocyte infusion donor (not recorded which). It is not recorded whose cells these are; they may come from a transplant donor. Each CDR3 is given with its conserved first and last residue. The order of the fields is clone size, D gene, V gene, J gene, CDR3 DNA, CDR3 protein. A D gene is named only where the DNA matches it firmly. Some rows have no size entry. The others give once, few or many, or a class for an expanded clone.

clone_size: NA
d_call: TRBD2
v_call: TRBV6-5
j_call: TRBJ2-7
cdr3_nt: TGTGCCAGCAGCCTCCCGGGGGGACTCAACATCTTC
cdr3_aa: CASSLPGGLNIF

clone_size: NA
d_call: TRBD2
v_call: TRBV27
j_call: TRBJ2-3
cdr3_nt: TGTGCCAGCAGCGGCACTAGCGGGGTTTCTGATACGCAGTATTTT
cdr3_aa: CASSGTSGVSDTQYF

clone_size: NA
d_call: TRBD1
v_call: TRBV9
j_call: TRBJ2-2
cdr3_nt: TGTGCCAGCAGCCCTTACCGATACAGGGGCACCGGGGAGCTGTTTTTT
cdr3_aa: CASSPYRYRGTGELFF

clone_size: NA
d_call: TRBD2
v_call: TRBV27
j_call: TRBJ2-5
cdr3_nt: TGTGCCAGCACCTCTAGCGGGGGGGCCCAGACCCAGTACTTC
cdr3_aa: CASTSSGGAQTQYF

clone_size: NA
d_call: TRBD1
v_call: TRBV30
j_call: TRBJ2-4
cdr3_nt: TGTGCCTGGAGTGGGACAGGAATTCAGTACTTC
cdr3_aa: CAWSGTGIQYF

clone_size: NA
d_call: NA
v_call: TRBV5-1
j_call: TRBJ2-1
cdr3_nt: TGCGCCAGCAGTCCGGACATCCATGAGCAGTTCTTC
cdr3_aa: CASSPDIHEQFF

clone_size: NA
d_call: NA
v_call: TRBV2
j_call: TRBJ1-5
cdr3_nt: TGTGCCAGCAGTGTTCAGGCCCATCAGCCCCAGCATTTT
cdr3_aa: CASSVQAHQPQHF

clone_size: NA
d_call: NA
v_call: TRBV7-9
j_call: TRBJ2-3
cdr3_nt: TGTGCCAGCAGCTTAGAGGGCCTCTTTCTTGTAGATACGCAGTATTTT
cdr3_aa: CASSLEGLFLVDTQYF

clone_size: NA
d_call: TRBD1
v_call: TRBV6-4
j_call: TRBJ2-7
cdr3_nt: TGTGCCAGCAGTACAGGGGGTTACTCCTACGAGCAGTACTTC
cdr3_aa: CASSTGGYSYEQYF

clone_size: NA
d_call: NA
v_call: TRBV20-1
j_call: TRBJ2-5
cdr3_nt: TGCAGTGCTAGTTCTCAAAATTGGCGCCAAGAGACCCAGTACTTC
cdr3_aa: CSASSQNWRQETQYF

clone_size: few
d_call: NA
v_call: TRBV4-2
j_call: TRBJ2-3
cdr3_nt: TGTGCCAGCAGCCGAACTAACACAGATACGCAGTATTTT
cdr3_aa: CASSRTNTDTQYF

clone_size: NA
d_call: NA
v_call: TRBV18
j_call: TRBJ2-5
cdr3_nt: TGTGCCAGCTATTTCCCAGGAGAGACCCAGTACTTC
cdr3_aa: CASYFPGETQYF

clone_size: NA
d_call: TRBD2
v_call: TRBV20-1
j_call: TRBJ2-7
cdr3_nt: TGCAGTGCTCCCAGAGCGGGAGGGCCTATATACGAGCAGTACTTC
cdr3_aa: CSAPRAGGPIYEQYF

clone_size: NA
d_call: TRBD1
v_call: TRBV29-1
j_call: TRBJ1-2
cdr3_nt: TGCAGCGTTGGGAGGGACAGGGGGCAAGCTAACTATGGCTACACCTTC
cdr3_aa: CSVGRDRGQANYGYTF

clone_size: NA
d_call: NA
v_call: TRBV7-8
j_call: TRBJ2-4
cdr3_nt: TGTGCCAGCAGCCCCGCGCATCACATTCAGTACTTC
cdr3_aa: CASSPAHHIQYF

clone_size: few
d_call: NA
v_call: TRBV12-3/TRBV12-4
j_call: TRBJ2-7
cdr3_nt: TGTGCCAGCAAAGACAGCCGTCCTATCTACGAGCAGTACTTC
cdr3_aa: CASKDSRPIYEQYF

clone_size: few
d_call: NA
v_call: TRBV4-2
j_call: TRBJ2-1
cdr3_nt: TGTGCCAGCAGCCAAGACCCGGCTCCTTGGTCGTCGAATGAGCAGTTCTTC
cdr3_aa: CASSQDPAPWSSNEQFF

clone_size: NA
d_call: NA
v_call: TRBV4-2
j_call: TRBJ2-5
cdr3_nt: TGTGCCAGCAGCCAGGAGACTTACTCCAGAGAGACCCAGTACTTC
cdr3_aa: CASSQETYSRETQYF

clone_size: NA
d_call: TRBD2
v_call: TRBV7-7
j_call: TRBJ2-3
cdr3_nt: TGTGCCAGCAGGGAGAAGCGGGGGGCCGTAGACCGGGCAAAAGATACGCAGTATTTT
cdr3_aa: CASREKRGAVDRAKDTQYF

clone_size: few
d_call: TRBD2
v_call: TRBV12-3/TRBV12-4
j_call: TRBJ2-2
cdr3_nt: TGTGCCAGCGTCCTAGGGACTAGCGGGAGTGGGACCGGGGAGCTGTTTTTT
cdr3_aa: CASVLGTSGSGTGELFF

clone_size: NA
d_call: NA
v_call: TRBV9
j_call: TRBJ2-2
cdr3_nt: TGTGCCAGCAGCGCAGGGTTCACCGGGGAGCTGTTTTTT
cdr3_aa: CASSAGFTGELFF

clone_size: NA
d_call: NA
v_call: TRBV7-9
j_call: TRBJ2-7
cdr3_nt: TGTGCCAGCAGCTCCTGGGGAAGGGGCTACGAGCAGTACTTC
cdr3_aa: CASSSWGRGYEQYF

clone_size: many
d_call: TRBD1
v_call: TRBV4-1
j_call: TRBJ1-2
cdr3_nt: TGCGCCAGCAGCCAGCCCAGGGACAGGAGTCCCTATGGCTACACCTTC
cdr3_aa: CASSQPRDRSPYGYTF

clone_size: NA
d_call: NA
v_call: TRBV5-1
j_call: TRBJ2-2
cdr3_nt: TGCGCCAGCAGCTCCTCCCGGGGCGGGGAGCTGTTTTTT
cdr3_aa: CASSSSRGGELFF

clone_size: few
d_call: TRBD1
v_call: TRBV7-3
j_call: TRBJ2-3
cdr3_nt: TGTGCCAGCAGCTTAGGGACAGGTAGTACAGATACGCAGTATTTT
cdr3_aa: CASSLGTGSTDTQYF

clone_size: few
d_call: NA
v_call: TRBV5-1
j_call: TRBJ1-6
cdr3_nt: TGCGCCAGCAGCTTGGCCTGGTCCTCACCCCTCCACTTT
cdr3_aa: CASSLAWSSPLHF

clone_size: few
d_call: NA
v_call: TRBV20-1
j_call: TRBJ2-7
cdr3_nt: TGCAGTGCTAGTGAGGTTGGAGAGCAGTACTTC
cdr3_aa: CSASEVGEQYF

clone_size: NA
d_call: NA
v_call: TRBV6-5
j_call: TRBJ2-3
cdr3_nt: TGTGCCAGCAGTTACCTTCCCGGGGATACAGATACGCAGTATTTT
cdr3_aa: CASSYLPGDTDTQYF

clone_size: many
d_call: NA
v_call: TRBV20-1
j_call: TRBJ1-1
cdr3_nt: TGCAGTGCTAGGAGGCAGGGGATGAACACTGAAGCTTTCTTT
cdr3_aa: CSARRQGMNTEAFF

clone_size: many
d_call: TRBD1
v_call: TRBV10-3
j_call: TRBJ1-4
cdr3_nt: TGTGCCATCAGGGGGACAGGCCAGGAAAAACTGTTTTTT
cdr3_aa: CAIRGTGQEKLFF

clone_size: few
d_call: TRBD2
v_call: TRBV29-1
j_call: TRBJ2-2
cdr3_nt: TGCAGCGCCCGGACTAGCGGGAGTGGGGAGCTGTTTTTT
cdr3_aa: CSARTSGSGELFF

clone_size: few
d_call: NA
v_call: TRBV12-3/TRBV12-4
j_call: TRBJ1-6
cdr3_nt: TGTGCCAGCAGACCTGCGGGGGGTCCCCTCCACTTT
cdr3_aa: CASRPAGGPLHF

clone_size: few
d_call: TRBD1
v_call: TRBV2
j_call: TRBJ1-6
cdr3_nt: TGTGCCAGCAGTCTTTGGGGTCACAGGGGGAACCGTCCCCTCCACTTT
cdr3_aa: CASSLWGHRGNRPLHF

clone_size: NA
d_call: TRBD2
v_call: TRBV12-3/TRBV12-4
j_call: TRBJ2-2
cdr3_nt: TGTGCCACCTGGCTAGCGGGGGTCGGGGAGCTGTTTTTT
cdr3_aa: CATWLAGVGELFF

clone_size: few
d_call: NA
v_call: TRBV2
j_call: TRBJ2-7
cdr3_nt: TGTGCCAGCCATGGAGCGGTCTACTCCTACGAGCAGTACTTC
cdr3_aa: CASHGAVYSYEQYF

clone_size: NA
d_call: TRBD1
v_call: TRBV7-8
j_call: TRBJ1-1
cdr3_nt: TGTGCCAGCAGCTACTGGACAGGGCTTATGAACACTGAAGCTTTCTTT
cdr3_aa: CASSYWTGLMNTEAFF

clone_size: NA
d_call: NA
v_call: TRBV2
j_call: TRBJ1-5
cdr3_nt: TGTGCCAGCTTTCGGGGGTCAGGTCAGCCCCAGCATTTT
cdr3_aa: CASFRGSGQPQHF